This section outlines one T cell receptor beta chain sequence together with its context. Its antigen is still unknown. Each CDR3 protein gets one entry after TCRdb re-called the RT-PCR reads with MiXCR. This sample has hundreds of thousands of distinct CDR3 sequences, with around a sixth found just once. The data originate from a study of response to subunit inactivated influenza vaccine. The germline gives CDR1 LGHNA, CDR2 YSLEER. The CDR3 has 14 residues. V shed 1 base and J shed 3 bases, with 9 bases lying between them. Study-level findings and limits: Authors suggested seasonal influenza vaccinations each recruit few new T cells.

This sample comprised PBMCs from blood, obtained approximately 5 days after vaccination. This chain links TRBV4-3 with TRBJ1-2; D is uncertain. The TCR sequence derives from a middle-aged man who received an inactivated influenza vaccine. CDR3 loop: CASSQGARDYGYTF. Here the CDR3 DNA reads TGCGCCAGCAGCCAAGGGGCGCGGGACTATGGCTACACCTTC.